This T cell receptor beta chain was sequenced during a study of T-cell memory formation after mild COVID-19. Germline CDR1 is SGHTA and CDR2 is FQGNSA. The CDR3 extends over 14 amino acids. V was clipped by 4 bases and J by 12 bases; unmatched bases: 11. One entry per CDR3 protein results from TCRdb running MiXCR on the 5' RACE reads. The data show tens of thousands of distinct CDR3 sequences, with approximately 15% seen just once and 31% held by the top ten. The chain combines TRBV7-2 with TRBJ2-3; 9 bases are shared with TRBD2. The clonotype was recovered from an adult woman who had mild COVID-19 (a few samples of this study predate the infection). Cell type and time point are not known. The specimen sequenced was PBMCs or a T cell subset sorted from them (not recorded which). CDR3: CASSSDSGGTAQYF. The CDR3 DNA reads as TGTGCCAGCAGCTCAGATAGCGGGGGCACAGCTCAGTATTTT.